This T cell receptor (beta chain) was found in a study of vaccination effects on CD4 cells after COVID-19. The method was immunoSEQ multiplex PCR; TCRdb's version includes in-frame clones alone and lacks a portion of them. The table shows about 48,000 clones, with 55% to 75% occurring only once. The authors isolated CD4+ T cells after roughly eleven days of culture. Concerning this clone itself: Its antigen remains unknown.

This CDR3 contains 13 residues. The germline V gene encodes CDR1 MGHDK and CDR2 SYGVNS. Trimming at V came to 7 bases and at J to 4 bases, leaving 6 bases not matched to a gene. The sequencing here drew on CD4+ T cells from PBMCs cultured without peptide, taken before COVID-19 vaccination. The sequence was obtained from a human donor who received a COVID-19 vaccine. V is TRBV25-1 and J is TRBJ1-1; 7 bases fit TRBD1. CDR3 protein: CASIPSGGTEAFF. CDR3 nucleotides: TGTGCCAGCATCCCCTCAGGGGGCACTGAAGCTTTCTTT.